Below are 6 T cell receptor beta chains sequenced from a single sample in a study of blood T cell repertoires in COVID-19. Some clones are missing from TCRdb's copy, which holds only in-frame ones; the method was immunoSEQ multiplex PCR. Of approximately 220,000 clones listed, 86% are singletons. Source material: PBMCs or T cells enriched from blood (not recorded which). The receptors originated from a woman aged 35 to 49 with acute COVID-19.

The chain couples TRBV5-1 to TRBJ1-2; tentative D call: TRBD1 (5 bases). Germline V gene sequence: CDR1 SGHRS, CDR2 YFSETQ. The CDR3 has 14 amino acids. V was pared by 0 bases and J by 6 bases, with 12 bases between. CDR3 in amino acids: CASSLALGPNGYTF. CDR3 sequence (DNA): TGCGCCAGCAGCTTGGCCCTGGGGCCGAATGGCTACACCTTC. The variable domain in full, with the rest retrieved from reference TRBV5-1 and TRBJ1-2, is KAGVTQTPRYLIKTRGQQVTLSCSPISGHRSVSWYQQTPGQGLQFLFEYFSETQRNKGNFPGRFSGRQFSNSRSEMNVSTLELGDSALYLCASSLALGPNGYTFGSGTRLTVV.

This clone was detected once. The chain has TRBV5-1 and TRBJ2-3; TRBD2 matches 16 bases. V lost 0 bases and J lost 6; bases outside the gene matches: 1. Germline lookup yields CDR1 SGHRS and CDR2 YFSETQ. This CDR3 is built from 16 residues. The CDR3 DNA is TGCGCCAGCAGCTTGGAGGGACTAGCGGGAGGGGATACGCAGTATTTT. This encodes CASSLEGLAGGDTQYF. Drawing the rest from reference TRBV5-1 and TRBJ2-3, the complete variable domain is KAGVTQTPRYLIKTRGQQVTLSCSPISGHRSVSWYQQTPGQGLQFLFEYFSETQRNKGNFPGRFSGRQFSNSRSEMNVSTLELGDSALYLCASSLEGLAGGDTQYFGPGTRLTVL.

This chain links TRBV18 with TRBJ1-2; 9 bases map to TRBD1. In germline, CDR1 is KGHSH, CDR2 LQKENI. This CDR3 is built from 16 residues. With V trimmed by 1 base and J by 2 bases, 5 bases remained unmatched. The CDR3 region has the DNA TGTGCCAGCTCACCACTTTCCGACAGGGGGAACTATGGCTACACCTTC. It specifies CASSPLSDRGNYGYTF.

The CDR3 loop reads CASSFGGQGASEQYF. CDR3 DNA: TGTGCCAGCAGTTTTGGGGGACAGGGGGCGAGCGAGCAGTACTTC. The chain combines TRBV28 with TRBJ2-7; 12 bases line up with TRBD1. The germline CDR1 and CDR2 sequences are MDHEN and SYDVKM. The CDR3 is made up of 15 amino acids. The trim removed 3 bases at V and 6 bases at J, leaving 6 bases unmatched. The entire variable domain, with the rest obtained from reference TRBV28 and TRBJ2-7, is as follows: DVKVTQSSRYLVKRTGEKVFLECVQDMDHENMFWYRQDPGLGLRLIYFSYDVKMKEKGDIPEGYSVSREKKERFSLILESASTNQTSMYLCASSFGGQGASEQYFGPGTRLTVT.

The chain's CDR3 is CASSFETGGRQPQHF. The DNA of the CDR3 is TGTGCCAGCAGTTTCGAGACAGGGGGCCGTCAGCCCCAGCATTTT. This sequence joins TRBV28 and TRBJ1-5; the match to TRBD1 covers 10 bases. CDR3 size: 15 residues. Trimming removed 3 bases from V and 6 bases from J; junction bases left unmatched: 5. The V gene's germline CDR1 is MDHEN and CDR2 SYDVKM.

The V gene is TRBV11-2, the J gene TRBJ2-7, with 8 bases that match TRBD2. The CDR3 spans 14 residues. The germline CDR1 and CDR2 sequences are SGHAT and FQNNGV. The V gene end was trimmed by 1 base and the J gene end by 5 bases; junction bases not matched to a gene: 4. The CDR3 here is CASSLVGRAHEQYF. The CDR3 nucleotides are TGTGCCAGCAGCTTAGTCGGGAGGGCCCACGAGCAGTACTTC. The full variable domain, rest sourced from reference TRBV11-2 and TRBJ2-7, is EAGVAQSPRYKIIEKRQSVAFWCNPISGHATLYWYQQILGQGPKLLIQFQNNGVVDDSQLPKDRFSAERLKGVDSTLKIQPAKLEDSAVYLCASSLVGRAHEQYFGPGTRLTVT.